Listed below are T cell receptor beta chains from one sample, sequenced in a study of blood T cell repertoires in COVID-19. Clones were read by immunoSEQ multiplex PCR, and TCRdb kept only the in-frame ones, dropping some. This sample yields about 210,000 clones, of which around four fifths are seen a single time; 2% to 3% belongs to the top ten. Input material: peripheral blood. The receptors were gathered from a woman aged 40 to 50 with active or convalescent COVID-19. The CDR3 runs from the conserved cysteine through the conserved F or W. A D gene is named only where the DNA matches it firmly. Only some rows state a clone size, as once, few, many or a class for expanded clones.

V,size,length,J,D,CDR3,DNA
TRBV2,NA,14,TRBJ2-3,TRBD2,CASNSGRATDTQYF,TGTGCCAGCAATAGCGGGAGGGCCACAGATACGCAGTATTTT
TRBV27,NA,15,TRBJ2-7,TRBD1,CASSLSPTGAYEQYF,TGTGCCAGCAGTTTATCCCCGACAGGGGCCTACGAGCAGTACTTC
TRBV6-5,once,15,TRBJ2-7,TRBD2,CASSSAQRGAYEQYF,TGTGCCAGCAGTTCCGCCCAGCGGGGAGCCTACGAGCAGTACTTC
TRBV18,NA,14,TRBJ1-1,NA,CASSPGGSNTEAFF,TGTGCCAGCTCACCTGGGGGGTCGAACACTGAAGCTTTCTTT
TRBV7-6,NA,17,TRBJ2-3,TRBD2,CASSSPRSGRDRDTQYF,TGTGCCAGCAGCTCGCCCCGTAGCGGGAGGGACAGGGATACGCAGTATTTT
TRBV28,NA,17,TRBJ1-1,NA,CASRSIGGRDFGTEAFF,TGTGCCAGCAGATCCATCGGGGGGAGGGATTTTGGCACTGAAGCTTTCTTT
TRBV28,NA,16,TRBJ1-2,TRBD1,CASSTGPGQGTYGYTF,TGTGCCAGCAGTACCGGCCCCGGACAGGGGACCTATGGCTACACCTTC
TRBV7-2,NA,14,TRBJ1-2,NA,CASSLAYGGGGYTF,TGTGCCAGCAGCTTAGCGTACGGGGGTGGAGGCTACACCTTC
TRBV11-3,NA,14,TRBJ2-7,TRBD1,CASSPLDRGPEQYF,TGTGCCAGCAGCCCCCTGGACAGGGGCCCCGAGCAGTACTTC
TRBV6-6,NA,14,TRBJ2-5,TRBD2,CASRETSGQETQYF,TGTGCCAGCAGAGAGACTAGCGGACAAGAGACCCAGTACTTC
TRBV7-3,NA,17,TRBJ2-3,TRBD1,CASSYQGTGLSTDTQYF,TGTGCCAGCAGCTACCAGGGGACAGGCCTTAGCACAGATACGCAGTATTTT
TRBV6-2/TRBV6-3,NA,13,TRBJ1-1,TRBD1,CASSLGTGTEAFF,TGTGCCAGCAGTCTAGGGACAGGGACTGAAGCTTTCTTT
TRBV2,few,16,TRBJ1-6,TRBD1,CASSWGDTGGSSPLHF,TGTGCCAGCAGTTGGGGTGATACAGGGGGAAGTTCACCCCTCCACTTT
TRBV9,NA,15,TRBJ2-3,NA,CASSVGVGGTDTQYF,TGTGCCAGCAGCGTAGGTGTAGGGGGCACAGATACGCAGTATTTT
TRBV4-2,NA,15,TRBJ2-1,NA,CASSLGTSRYNEQFF,TGTGCCAGCAGCCTAGGGACTTCTCGATACAATGAGCAGTTCTTC
TRBV18,NA,13,TRBJ1-1,NA,CASSPGANTEAFF,TGTGCCAGCTCACCGGGGGCGAACACTGAAGCTTTCTTT
TRBV7-8,few,16,TRBJ2-3,TRBD1,CASSKNRDRGTDTQYF,TGTGCCAGCAGCAAAAACCGGGACAGGGGCACAGATACGCAGTATTTT
TRBV5-1,NA,13,TRBJ2-3,TRBD1,CASSLTGQDTQYF,TGCGCCAGCAGCCTGACAGGGCAAGATACGCAGTATTTT
TRBV18,NA,15,TRBJ1-1,TRBD1,CASSPTGQENTEAFF,TGTGCCAGCTCACCTACGGGACAGGAGAACACTGAAGCTTTCTTT
TRBV15,NA,14,TRBJ2-7,TRBD2,CATSRETSGKVEYF,TGTGCCACCAGCAGAGAAACTAGCGGGAAAGTGGAGTACTTC
TRBV6-1,NA,15,TRBJ1-1,NA,CASSLEAGLVTEAFF,TGTGCCAGCAGTTTAGAGGCAGGGCTGGTTACTGAAGCTTTCTTT
TRBV29-1,NA,17,TRBJ1-2,TRBD1,CSVEGGMGQGANYGYTF,TGCAGCGTTGAAGGGGGTATGGGACAGGGAGCCAACTATGGCTACACCTTC
TRBV2,NA,17,TRBJ1-5,NA,CASSDPSRQAFNQPQHF,TGTGCCAGCAGTGATCCTAGCCGACAGGCCTTCAATCAGCCCCAGCATTTT
TRBV19,NA,16,TRBJ2-7,TRBD1,CASSIRGTGISYEQYF,TGTGCCAGTAGTATCCGTGGGACAGGGATCTCCTACGAGCAGTACTTC
TRBV18,NA,12,TRBJ2-7,NA,CASSPAGYEQYF,TGTGCCAGCTCACCCGCCGGGTACGAGCAGTACTTC
TRBV7-6,NA,20,TRBJ2-1,TRBD2,CASSSRPPGLARSSYNEQFF,TGTGCCAGCAGTTCCAGACCCCCGGGACTAGCGAGGAGCTCCTACAATGAGCAGTTCTTC
TRBV6-5,once,15,TRBJ1-2,NA,CASSYGFGPGDGYTF,TGTGCCAGCAGTTACGGGTTTGGGCCGGGGGATGGCTACACCTTC
TRBV7-9,NA,14,TRBJ1-2,NA,CASSLDWDTYGYTF,TGTGCCAGCAGCCTGGATTGGGACACCTATGGCTACACCTTC
TRBV2,NA,17,TRBJ1-5,TRBD1,CAGKETGGGLLDQPQHF,TGTGCCGGAAAGGAGACAGGGGGCGGATTGCTGGATCAGCCCCAGCATTTT
TRBV5-1,NA,14,TRBJ2-5,NA,CASSETGGVETQYF,TGCGCCAGCAGCGAGACTGGCGGTGTCGAGACCCAGTACTTC
TRBV19,NA,14,TRBJ1-2,NA,CASSMGHGDYGYTF,TGTGCCAGTAGTATGGGACACGGAGACTATGGCTACACCTTC
TRBV11-3,NA,14,TRBJ1-1,NA,CASSVDRLNTEAFF,TGTGCCAGCAGCGTGGACAGATTGAACACTGAAGCTTTCTTT
TRBV5-1,NA,14,TRBJ2-5,TRBD1,CASSPGQLQETQYF,TGCGCCAGCAGCCCGGGACAGTTACAAGAGACCCAGTACTTC
TRBV7-9,NA,17,TRBJ2-3,TRBD2,CASSTQVAGGLADTQYF,TGTGCCAGCAGCACACAAGTCGCGGGAGGGCTAGCAGATACGCAGTATTTT
TRBV15,NA,15,TRBJ2-5,NA,CATSDDRGGQETQYF,TGTGCCACCAGCGACGATAGGGGGGGCCAAGAGACCCAGTACTTC
TRBV11-2,NA,15,TRBJ2-7,TRBD1,CASSLGTGPFYEQYF,TGTGCCAGCAGCCTCGGGACAGGGCCTTTTTACGAGCAGTACTTC
TRBV9,NA,16,TRBJ2-7,TRBD2,CASSPGSGGSSYEQYF,TGTGCCAGCAGCCCCGGTAGCGGGGGGAGCTCCTACGAGCAGTACTTC